The rows below give T cell receptor beta chains drawn from one sample of a study of blood T cell repertoires in COVID-19. Generated by immunoSEQ multiplex PCR, the TCRdb table keeps only in-frame clones and is missing some. The table has roughly 130,000 clones, less than 85% seen once. The specimen was peripheral blood. These receptors were taken from a woman aged 55-69 years with acute or convalescent COVID-19. Both conserved end residues are part of each CDR3. The order of the fields is J gene, D gene, clone size, V gene, CDR3 protein, CDR3 DNA. The D gene is left open where the match is weak. A clone size is listed for some rows: how often the clone was seen (once, few, many), or a class if it is expanded.

>TRBJ2-2|.|.|TRBV7-6
CASSPQGTNTGELFF
TGTGCCAGCAGCCCTCAAGGGACAAACACCGGGGAGCTGTTTTTT
>TRBJ2-2|.|.|TRBV9
CASSVAVGQTGELFF
TGTGCCAGCAGCGTAGCTGTTGGACAGACCGGGGAGCTGTTTTTT
>TRBJ2-1|TRBD1|.|TRBV7-9
CASSRYRGIYNEQFF
TGTGCCAGCAGCCGTTACAGGGGGATCTACAATGAGCAGTTCTTC
>TRBJ1-5|.|.|TRBV4-2
CASSQGGTSHQPQHF
TGTGCCAGCAGCCAAGGGGGGACTAGTCATCAGCCCCAGCATTTT
>TRBJ2-2|.|.|TRBV10-3
CAIGVGRATNTGELFF
TGTGCCATCGGCGTGGGCAGGGCTACGAACACCGGGGAGCTGTTTTTT
>TRBJ2-7|.|.|TRBV7-9
CASSPGQGLPGYF
TGTGCCAGCAGCCCGGGCCAGGGGCTCCCGGGGTACTTC
>TRBJ1-2|.|few|TRBV19
CASTLTGRFYGYTF
TGTGCCAGTACCTTAACCGGGAGATTTTATGGCTACACCTTC
>TRBJ2-7|TRBD2|.|TRBV29-1
CSVGSGGPYEQYF
TGCAGCGTGGGAAGCGGGGGGCCTTACGAGCAGTACTTC
>TRBJ1-4|TRBD1|.|TRBV2
CASNFKGPGQGNEKLFF
TGTGCCAGCAACTTCAAAGGGCCGGGACAGGGAAATGAAAAACTGTTTTTT
>TRBJ1-2|TRBD1|.|TRBV4-1
CASSQDPGQGYGYTF
TGCGCCAGCAGCCAAGACCCGGGACAGGGGTATGGCTACACCTTC
>TRBJ1-6|TRBD1|.|TRBV11-2
CASSLVGQGAIIYNSPLHF
TGTGCCAGCAGCTTAGTGGGACAGGGGGCCATCATCTATAATTCACCCCTCCACTTT
>TRBJ1-5|.|.|TRBV19
CASNPRGGNQPQHF
TGTGCCAGTAACCCACGGGGGGGCAATCAGCCCCAGCATTTT
>TRBJ1-5|TRBD1|.|TRBV28
CASSSGTGKRGIIGSNQPQHF
TGTGCCAGCAGTTCCGGGACAGGGAAGAGGGGTATTATTGGGAGCAATCAGCCCCAGCATTTT
>TRBJ2-7|.|.|TRBV10-3
CAISESGGPQEDEQYF
TGTGCCATCAGTGAGTCAGGAGGGCCCCAGGAGGACGAGCAGTACTTC
>TRBJ1-1|.|.|TRBV21-1
CASSRPQGRGTNTEAFF
TGTGCCAGCAGCAGGCCTCAGGGGCGCGGAACGAACACTGAAGCTTTCTTT
>TRBJ1-2|.|.|TRBV2
CASLMYREGNYGYTF
TGTGCCAGCCTAATGTATCGGGAGGGGAACTATGGCTACACCTTC
>TRBJ1-2|.|.|TRBV3-1/TRBV3-2
CASSQGIRGYTF
TGTGCCAGCAGCCAGGGCATACGTGGCTACACCTTC
>TRBJ1-1|.|.|TRBV10-3
CASRGNPESMNTEAFF
TGTGCCTCGAGGGGGAACCCGGAAAGTATGAACACTGAAGCTTTCTTT
>TRBJ2-5|.|once|TRBV11-2
CASSLGARETQYF
TGTGCCAGCAGCTTAGGGGCTCGGGAGACCCAGTACTTC
>TRBJ1-6|.|.|TRBV5-1
CASTMGGGYSPLHF
TGCGCCAGCACCATGGGCGGGGGCTACTCACCCCTCCACTTT
>TRBJ1-3|.|.|TRBV3-1/TRBV3-2
CASSPGTLQNTIYF
TGTGCCAGCAGCCCCGGGACACTCCAAAACACCATATATTTT
>TRBJ1-5|TRBD1|.|TRBV15
CATSRSGQGNSQPQHF
TGTGCCACCAGCAGATCCGGACAGGGAAATAGTCAGCCCCAGCATTTT
>TRBJ1-2|.|.|TRBV10-3
CAISELTGGGGFDYGYTF
TGTGCCATCAGTGAGTTGACGGGAGGTGGTGGGTTCGACTATGGCTACACCTTC